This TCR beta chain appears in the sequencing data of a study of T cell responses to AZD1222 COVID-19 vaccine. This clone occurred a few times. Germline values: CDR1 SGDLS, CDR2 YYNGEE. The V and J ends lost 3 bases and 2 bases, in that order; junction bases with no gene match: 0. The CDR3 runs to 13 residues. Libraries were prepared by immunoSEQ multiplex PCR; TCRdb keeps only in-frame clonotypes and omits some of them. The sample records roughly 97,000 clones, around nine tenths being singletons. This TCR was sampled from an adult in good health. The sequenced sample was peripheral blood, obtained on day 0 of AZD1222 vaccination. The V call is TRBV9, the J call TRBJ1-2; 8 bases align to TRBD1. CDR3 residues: CASSGDRNYGYTF. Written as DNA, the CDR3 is TGTGCCAGCAGCGGGGACAGGAACTATGGCTACACCTTC.